This T cell receptor beta chain was sequenced in a study of OX40 agonist ivuxolimab in advanced cancers. Study-wide context: Hepatocellular carcinoma, melanoma, renal cell or head and neck cancer was diagnosed in the dose-escalation patients.

Sequencing used immunoSEQ multiplex PCR; TCRdb keeps in-frame clones, though not all of them. The sample consists of fewer than 40,000 clones, approximately 80% of them appearing once. Baseline was the first blood sampling point, followed by cycle 4 day 1 and cycle 7 day 1. The study, taken as a whole, reports: Certain nonresponding patients likewise had low normalized T-cell clonal expansion. At 0.1 to 3.0 mg/kg and by week 6, clonal expansion occurred in CD4+ and CD8+ blood T cells.

With respect to this clone: Its specificity is unknown.

This receptor was obtained from an adult with an advanced solid tumor such as melanoma, head and neck, liver or kidney cancer. The input for sequencing was CD4+ or CD8+ T cells sorted from blood, taken in a trial of the OX40 agonist ivuxolimab.

CDR3 in DNA: TGCGCCAGCAGCTTGAGGGTCAATGAGCAGTTCTTC. Its protein is CASSLRVNEQFF. The chain carries TRBV5-1 and TRBJ2-1; D remains unclear. V lost 1 base and J 6 bases, leaving 5 bases between the germline ends. The CDR3 contains 12 residues. The germline gives CDR1 SGHRS, CDR2 YFSETQ.